This entry concerns a single T cell receptor beta chain. PCR was performed using 60 Vbeta and 13 Jbeta primers. This table comes from immunoSEQ multiplex PCR, and its TCRdb copy is limited to in-frame clones, with some not included. The sample carries about 37,000 clones, 74% recorded once. Germline CDR1 MNHNS, CDR2 SASEGT. J gave up 8 bases and V 4 bases, and 15 bases lay outside the gene matches. This CDR3 is built from 16 residues. These data are taken from a study of cytomegalovirus exposure and HLA in healthy donors. This TCR derives from a man aged 25-40 years in good health and CMV-seronegative. V and J are TRBV6-1 and TRBJ2-3, with 7 bases that match TRBD2. The source material was PBMCs. The CDR3 is CASSGTHAGLVSTQYF. The CDR3 DNA sequence: TGTGCCAGCAGTGGAACTCACGCCGGACTAGTCTCTACGCAGTATTTT.